This TCR beta chain was sequenced during a study of blood T cell repertoires in COVID-19. TCRdb's table, derived via immunoSEQ multiplex PCR, lists solely in-frame clones and lacks some. The sample shows 30,000 to 50,000 clones, approximately 93% of them seen only once. Germline-derived CDR1 and CDR2 are SGHRS and YFSETQ. The CDR3 consists of 14 residues. Trimming cost V 2 bases and J 1 base, with 10 bases left between them. This TCR derives from a human donor with active COVID-19. The donor label of this sample is uncertain. The rearrangement links TRBV5-1 to TRBJ2-7; D gene uncertain. Material for sequencing was peripheral blood. The CDR3 coding sequence is TGCGCCAGCAGCTTTACGACTGGGTCCTACGAGCAGTACTTC. Amino acids: CASSFTTGSYEQYF.